The 11 T cell receptor beta chains presented below share a single source sample, sequenced in a study of blood T cell repertoires in COVID-19. Using immunoSEQ multiplex PCR, the repertoire was profiled, and TCRdb retains in-frame clones only, with some absent. The data show about 280,000 clones, around nine tenths seen once. What was sequenced was peripheral blood. These receptors came from a man aged 45-65 years with acute or convalescent COVID-19.

This chain connects TRBV3-1 (or the pseudogene TRBV3-2) to TRBJ2-5; D is perhaps TRBD1 (6 bases). The ends were cut back, 5 bases at V and 3 bases at J, with 13 bases in the middle. This CDR3 has 14 amino acids. Germline V lookup: CDR1 LGHDT, CDR2 YNNKEL (reference sequence). The CDR3 region has the DNA TGTGCCAGCAGCGGCGGACAGATTAAAGAGACCCAGTACTTC. Translated: CASSGGQIKETQYF.

This clone was recorded once. The chain couples TRBV10-3 to TRBJ2-7; 7 nucleotides match TRBD2. This CDR3 contains 14 residues. V gave up 7 bases and J gave up 4 bases; unmatched junction bases: 10. The germline gives CDR1 ENHRY, CDR2 SYGVKD. CDR3 protein: CAINLGGSGYEQYF. In nucleotides, the CDR3 is TGTGCCATCAACCTGGGAGGTAGCGGGTACGAGCAGTACTTC.

The rearrangement uses TRBV19 and TRBJ1-3; the D gene is possibly TRBD1 (6 bases). Per the germline V gene, CDR1 is LNHDA and CDR2 is SQIVND (reference sequence). V was clipped by 10 bases and J by 4 bases, with 14 bases between them. The CDR3 is 13 amino acids. The CDR3 sequence: CATKTGSGNTIYF. Here the CDR3 DNA reads TGTGCCACCAAAACAGGGAGCGGAAACACCATATATTTT.

The V and J genes are TRBV5-1 and TRBJ1-5; TRBD1 matches 12 bases. The CDR3 runs to 16 residues. The trim removed 4 bases at V and 3 bases at J, leaving 5 bases unmatched. CDR1 and CDR2 from the germline V gene are SGHRS and YFSETQ. As DNA, the CDR3 is TGCGCCAGCAGCCAAGGGACAGGGGGCTCCAATCAGCCCCAGCATTTT. This translates into CASSQGTGGSNQPQHF.

The chain carries TRBV10-3 and TRBJ1-2, with TRBD1 identical over 10 bases. Trimming removed 2 bases from V and 4 bases from J; junction bases left unmatched: 10. Per the germline V gene, CDR1 is ENHRY and CDR2 is SYGVKD. The CDR3 sequence is 17 residues long. CDR3 loop: CAISEPTTGGPRYGYTF. CDR3 nucleotide sequence: TGTGCCATCAGTGAGCCTACGACAGGGGGCCCGCGCTATGGCTACACCTTC.

The rearrangement joins TRBV6-5 to TRBJ1-2, with 7 bases identical to TRBD1. Germline CDR1 and CDR2: MNHEY and SVGAGI. With 5 bases clipped from V and 3 bases from J, the junction kept 6 bases outside the gene matches. The CDR3 sequence is 14 residues long. The CDR3 bases are TGTGCCAGCAGTCCCGTGGGACAGTACTATGGCTACACCTTC. It specifies CASSPVGQYYGYTF.

A remark on this clone: Other DNA sequences within the sample encode an identical CDR3. This chain links TRBV12-3 or TRBV12-4 with TRBJ1-2; D perhaps matches TRBD1 (6 bases). V was clipped by 3 bases and J by 8 bases, with 13 bases between them. There are 13 residues in the CDR3. Here the CDR3 reads CASSFGGAGGYTF. The CDR3, as DNA: TGTGCCAGCAGTTTCGGGGGGGCTGGCGGCTACACCTTC.

The chain joins TRBV20-1 to TRBJ2-7; 8 nucleotides agree with TRBD1. V was pared by 3 bases and J by 3 bases, with 13 bases of the junction left unmatched. The germline gives CDR1 DFQATT, CDR2 SNEGSKA (reference sequence). The CDR3 consists of 16 residues. The CDR3 sequence is CSASSPPTGANYEQYF. The CDR3 DNA reads TGCAGTGCTAGTAGCCCCCCGACAGGGGCCAACTACGAGCAGTACTTC.

Here the CDR3 DNA reads TGTGCCAGCAGCTTAACGCACGGACTAGGGGTCGACACAGATACGCAGTATTTT. The encoded protein is CASSLTHGLGVDTDTQYF. This chain uses TRBV7-3 with TRBJ2-3; 7 positions match TRBD2. The V segment lost 0 bases and the J segment 2 bases; nucleotides outside the gene matches: 11. CDR1 SGHTA and CDR2 FQGTGA come from the germline V gene. The CDR3 consists of 18 residues.

The V gene is TRBV18, the J gene TRBJ2-7; 7 nucleotides align to TRBD1. The V gene end was trimmed by 4 bases and the J gene end by 3 bases; junction bases not matched to a gene: 9. This CDR3 comprises 15 residues. The germline V gene encodes CDR1 KGHSH and CDR2 LQKENI. The CDR3 loop is CASSLQGVSLYEQYF. CDR3 DNA: TGTGCCAGCTCACTCCAGGGGGTATCCCTCTACGAGCAGTACTTC.

This chain connects TRBV5-6 to TRBJ1-4, with 7 bases identical to TRBD1. Looked up from germline, CDR1 is SGHDT and CDR2 is YYEEEE. This CDR3 spans 16 amino acids. V dropped 4 bases and J dropped 3; count of bases not matched to a gene: 9. The CDR3 here is CASSLIRGTANEKLFF. The CDR3, as DNA: TGTGCCAGCAGCCTTATCAGAGGGACAGCTAATGAAAAACTGTTTTTT.